One and the same sample provided the 18 T cell receptor beta chains below, sequenced in a study of T cell repertoires in ileal Crohn's disease. The time point: proximal margin of the surgical specimen (macroscopically non-inflamed). The data were produced by immunoSEQ multiplex PCR, yet TCRdb's version contains in-frame clones alone and is incomplete. The sample includes some 6,900 clones, 70% to 75% seen only once; the top ten take approximately 8.2%. Sample: ileal tissue. The receptor set was obtained from an adult with Crohn's disease.

J is TRBJ2-7 and V is TRBV28; maybe TRBD2 (7 bases). V was shortened by 6 bases and J by 0 bases, with 15 bases between the two germline ends. The CDR3 consists of 15 residues. The germline V gene encodes CDR1 MDHEN and CDR2 SYDVKM. The CDR3 loop is CASSPWEGVSYEQYF. The CDR3 nucleotides are TGTGCCAGCAGCCCCTGGGAGGGGGTCTCCTACGAGCAGTACTTC.

The V and J genes are TRBV19 and TRBJ1-2; 8 nucleotides match TRBD1. The CDR3 contains 15 residues. V trimming: 1 base; J trimming: 4 bases; junction bases outside the gene matches: 5. The germline gives CDR1 LNHDA, CDR2 SQIVND (reference sequence). CDR3 DNA sequence: TGTGCCAGTAGTATAGGCACCACAGGGGGCTATGGCTACACCTTC. Protein sequence: CASSIGTTGGYGYTF.

The rearrangement uses TRBV27 and TRBJ1-5; maybe TRBD1 (5 bases). Germline values: CDR1 MNHEY, CDR2 SMNVEV (reference sequence). The CDR3 loop spans 15 amino acids. Trimming removed 3 bases from V and 6 bases from J, with 15 bases in between. The chain's CDR3 is CASSFGDPTIQPQHF. In DNA, the CDR3 is TGTGCCAGCAGTTTCGGGGACCCCACAATTCAGCCCCAGCATTTT.

The V call is TRBV5-4, the J call TRBJ2-7; no clear D gene. Trimming took 0 bases from V and 7 from J, leaving 8 bases between them. Germline V gene lookup returns CDR1 SGHNT and CDR2 YYREEE (reference sequence). There are 12 residues in the CDR3. The CDR3 nucleotides read TGTGCCAGCAGCTTGGGCCCCCAGGAGCAGTACTTC. This translates into CASSLGPQEQYF. The complete variable domain, with remaining parts taken from reference TRBV5-4 and TRBJ2-7, reads ETGVTQSPTHLIKTRGQQVTLRCSSQSGHNTVSWYQQALGQGPQFIFQYYREEENGRGNFPPRFSGLQFPNYSSELNVNALELDDSALYLCASSLGPQEQYFGPGTRLTVT.

The rearrangement uses TRBV5-1 and TRBJ2-2; the D gene is possibly TRBD2 (5 bases). This CDR3 is 16 amino acids long. Looked up from germline, CDR1 is SGHRS and CDR2 is YFSETQ. Trimming pared 0 bases from V and 2 bases from J, leaving 11 bases between. The CDR3: CASSLEGSSNTGELFF. DNA for the CDR3: TGCGCCAGCAGCTTGGAAGGGAGCTCAAACACCGGGGAGCTGTTTTTT.

A single count supports this clone. The rearrangement joins TRBV10-3 to TRBJ1-2, with D maybe TRBD1 (6 bases). Trimming left V 0 bases short and J 6 bases short, with 17 bases between. The CDR3 loop spans 16 amino acids. Germline V lookup: CDR1 ENHRY, CDR2 SYGVKD. CDR3 DNA sequence: TGTGCCATCAGTGAGTCCTCGGTGGGGGGGCTGGATGGCTACACCTTC. The encoded protein is CAISESSVGGLDGYTF.

On this clone itself: Mismatch with germline at one junction end may stem from a read error. The CDR3, as DNA: TGTGCCAGCAGCCTAGCCGGGGTTCCCGGCTCCGAGCAGTACTTC. It yields the protein CASSLAGVPGSEQYF. The chain joins TRBV7-9 to TRBJ2-7; tentatively, D is TRBD2 (5 bases). This CDR3 spans 15 amino acids. The V gene's germline CDR1 is SEHNR and CDR2 FQNEAQ (reference sequence). The full variable domain, rest sourced from reference TRBV7-9 and TRBJ2-7, is DTGVSQNPRHKITKRGQNVTFRCDPISEHNRLYWYRQTLGQGPEFLTYFQNEAQLEKSRLLSDRFSAERPKGSFSTLEIQRTEQGDSAMYLCASSLAGVPGSEQYFGPGTRLTVT.

This clone counts as medium-sized. The chain is built from TRBV15 and TRBJ2-7; 10 positions agree with TRBD2. J was trimmed by 4 bases and V by 1 base; bases with no gene match: 1. Germline CDR1 reads LNHNV; CDR2 reads YYDKDF (reference sequence). CDR3 length: 14 residues. The CDR3 DNA is TGTGCCACCAGCAGAGGGACTAGCGGTTACGAGCAGTACTTC. Protein product: CATSRGTSGYEQYF.

The chain combines TRBV7-6 with TRBJ2-7, with D unresolved. The CDR3 runs to 14 residues. V lost 1 base to trimming and J lost 1 base, with 8 bases between them. Germline values: CDR1 SGHVS, CDR2 FNYEAQ. Written as DNA, the CDR3 is TGTGCCAGCAGCTTAGGGCCAGGATCCTACGAGCAGTACTTC. Protein: CASSLGPGSYEQYF.

The chain recombines TRBV4-2 with TRBJ1-1; D not resolved. CDR1 is LGHNA, CDR2 YNFKEQ, per germline. This CDR3 is built from 14 residues. V was trimmed by 1 base and J by 3 bases, leaving 9 bases between them. The CDR3 loop reads CASSQGGKDTEAFF. The CDR3 nucleotides are TGTGCCAGCAGCCAAGGGGGTAAGGACACTGAAGCTTTCTTT.

This chain joins TRBV6-1 and TRBJ2-3, with a possible D match to TRBD2 (6 bases). Germline CDR1 and CDR2: MNHNS and SASEGT. V was trimmed by 11 bases and J by 1 base, leaving 10 bases between them. This CDR3 has 12 residues. The CDR3 DNA sequence: TGTGCCTCCCCTAGCGGCACAGATACGCAGTATTTT. Its translation: CASPSGTDTQYF.

The CDR3 spells CATTPGQGNGELFF. CDR3 nucleotides: TGTGCCACCACTCCCGGACAGGGAAACGGGGAGCTGTTTTTT. This chain joins TRBV7-8 and TRBJ2-2; 8 nucleotides line up with TRBD1. The J segment lost 7 bases and the V segment lost 10 bases, leaving 11 bases of the junction unmatched. The V gene's germline CDR1 is SGHVS and CDR2 FQNEAQ. The CDR3 consists of 14 residues.

The chain uses TRBV5-1 and TRBJ1-1, with 9 bases identical to TRBD1. The J segment lost 4 bases and the V segment lost 4 bases, leaving 8 bases of the junction unmatched. The CDR3 has 15 amino acids. Germline lookup yields CDR1 SGHRS and CDR2 YFSETQ. The CDR3 reads CASSQQGAGATEAFF. The DNA for the CDR3 is TGCGCCAGCAGCCAACAGGGGGCTGGGGCCACTGAAGCTTTCTTT.

The count of this clone is one. The chain links TRBV9 to TRBJ2-1; the match to TRBD2 covers 11 bases. Germline V lookup: CDR1 SGDLS, CDR2 YYNGEE. The junction had 7 bases not matched to a gene; V was cut back by 0 bases and J by 8 bases. The CDR3 runs to 16 residues. This CDR3 reads CASSVGVAGGLDEQFF. CDR3 nucleotides: TGTGCCAGCAGCGTAGGGGTAGCGGGAGGGCTCGATGAGCAGTTCTTC.

The chain combines TRBV5-1 with TRBJ1-2; 8 positions match TRBD1. The junction had 16 bases not matched to a gene; V was cut back by 4 bases and J by 5 bases. This CDR3 is 17 amino acids long. CDR1 is SGHRS and CDR2 is YFSETQ in the germline V gene. The CDR3 bases are TGCGCCAGCAGCGGAGGGGACAGGCCGCGACTGTCTTATGGCTACACCTTC. Translated: CASSGGDRPRLSYGYTF.

The table lists this clone with a count of one. The chain couples TRBV7-2 to TRBJ2-2; 8 positions match TRBD2. Germline CDR1 is SGHTA and CDR2 is FQGNSA. The CDR3 is made up of 15 amino acids. The V gene end was trimmed by 5 bases and the J gene end by 2 bases; junction bases not matched to a gene: 4. DNA of the CDR3: TGTGCCAGCAGCCCTAGGACTAGCAACACCGGGGAGCTGTTTTTT. It specifies CASSPRTSNTGELFF.

The chain recombines TRBV6-9 with TRBJ2-1; D is unclear. CDR3 length: 16 amino acids. The germline V and J ends were trimmed by 2 bases and 0 bases, with 11 bases remaining between them. Germline assignment: CDR1 MNHGY and CDR2 SVAAGI. CDR3 region: CASSYLGFSSYNEQFF. The CDR3 DNA is TGTGCCAGCAGTTATCTGGGGTTTTCCTCCTACAATGAGCAGTTCTTC.

The chain employs TRBV14 and TRBJ1-1, with D possibly being TRBD1 (5 bases). The CDR3 contains 12 residues. Deletions cut 4 bases from V and 7 bases from J, with 10 bases between. Germline loops: CDR1 SGHDN, CDR2 FVKESK. CDR3 DNA sequence: TGTGCCAGCAGCCGACAGAACTTTGAAGCTTTCTTT. Protein: CASSRQNFEAFF.